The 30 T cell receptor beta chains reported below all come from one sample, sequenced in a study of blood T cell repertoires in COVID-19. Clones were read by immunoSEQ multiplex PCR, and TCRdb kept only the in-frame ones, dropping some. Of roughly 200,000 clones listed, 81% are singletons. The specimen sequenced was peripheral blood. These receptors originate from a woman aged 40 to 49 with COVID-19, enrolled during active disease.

Here the CDR3 reads CASSYRGGGLNEQFF. DNA of the CDR3: TGTGCCAGCAGTTACAGAGGCGGGGGTCTTAATGAGCAGTTCTTC. The chain employs TRBV6-5 and TRBJ2-1, with 7 bases fitting TRBD2. CDR3 size: 15 residues. Trimming cost V 2 bases and J 7 bases; bases outside gene matches: 8. Germline-derived CDR1 and CDR2 are MNHEY and SVGAGI.

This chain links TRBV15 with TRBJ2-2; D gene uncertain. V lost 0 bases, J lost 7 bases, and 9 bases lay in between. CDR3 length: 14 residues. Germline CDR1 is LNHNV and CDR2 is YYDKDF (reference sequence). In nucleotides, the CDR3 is TGTGCCACCAGCAGAGATTCCCGAGGCGGGGAGCTGTTTTTT. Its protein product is CATSRDSRGGELFF.

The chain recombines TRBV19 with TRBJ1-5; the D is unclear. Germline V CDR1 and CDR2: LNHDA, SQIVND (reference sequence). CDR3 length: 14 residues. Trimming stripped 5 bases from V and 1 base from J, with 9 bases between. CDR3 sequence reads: CASSPVASNQPQHF. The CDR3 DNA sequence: TGTGCCAGTAGTCCGGTTGCAAGCAATCAGCCCCAGCATTTT.

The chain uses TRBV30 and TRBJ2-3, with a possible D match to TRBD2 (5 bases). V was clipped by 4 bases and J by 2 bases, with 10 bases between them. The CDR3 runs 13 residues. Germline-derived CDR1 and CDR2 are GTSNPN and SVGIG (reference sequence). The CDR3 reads CAWTAGNTDTQYF. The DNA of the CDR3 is TGTGCCTGGACGGCGGGTAACACAGATACGCAGTATTTT.

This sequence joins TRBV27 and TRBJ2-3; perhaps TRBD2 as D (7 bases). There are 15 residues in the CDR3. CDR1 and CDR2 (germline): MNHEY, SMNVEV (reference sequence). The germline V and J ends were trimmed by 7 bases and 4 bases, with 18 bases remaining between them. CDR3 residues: CASKIYRGAADTQYF. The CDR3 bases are TGTGCCAGCAAAATATATCGGGGGGCCGCAGATACGCAGTATTTT.

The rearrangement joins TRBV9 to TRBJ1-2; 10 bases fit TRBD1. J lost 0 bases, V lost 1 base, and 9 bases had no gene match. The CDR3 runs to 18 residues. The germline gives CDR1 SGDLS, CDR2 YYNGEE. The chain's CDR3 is CASSVNRDRGPTNYGYTF. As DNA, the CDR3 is TGTGCCAGCAGCGTAAATCGGGACAGGGGCCCGACTAACTATGGCTACACCTTC.

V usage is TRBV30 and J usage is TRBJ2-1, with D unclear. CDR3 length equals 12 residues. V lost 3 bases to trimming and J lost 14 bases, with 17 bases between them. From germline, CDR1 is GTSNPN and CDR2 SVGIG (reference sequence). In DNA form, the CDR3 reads TGTGCCTGGAGCCGCCCCTCTCCGGTGGAGTTCTTC. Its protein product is CAWSRPSPVEFF.

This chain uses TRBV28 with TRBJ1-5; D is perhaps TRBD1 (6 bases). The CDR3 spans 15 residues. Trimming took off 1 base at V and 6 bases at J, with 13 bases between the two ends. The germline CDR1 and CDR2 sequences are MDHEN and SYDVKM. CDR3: CASSLSQGRGQPQHF. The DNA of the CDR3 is TGTGCCAGCAGTTTATCACAGGGTAGGGGTCAGCCCCAGCATTTT.

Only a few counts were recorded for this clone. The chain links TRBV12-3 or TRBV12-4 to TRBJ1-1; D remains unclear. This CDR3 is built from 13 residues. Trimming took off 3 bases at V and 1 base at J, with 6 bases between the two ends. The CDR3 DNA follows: TGTGCCAGCAGTTTGTCGGGGAACACTGAAGCTTTCTTT. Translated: CASSLSGNTEAFF.

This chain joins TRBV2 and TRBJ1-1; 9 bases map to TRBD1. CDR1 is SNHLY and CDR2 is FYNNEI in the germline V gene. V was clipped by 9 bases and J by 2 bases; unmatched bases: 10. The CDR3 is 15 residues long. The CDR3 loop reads CASSPWDRENTEAFF. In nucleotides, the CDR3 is TGTGCCAGTTCCCCCTGGGACAGGGAAAACACTGAAGCTTTCTTT.

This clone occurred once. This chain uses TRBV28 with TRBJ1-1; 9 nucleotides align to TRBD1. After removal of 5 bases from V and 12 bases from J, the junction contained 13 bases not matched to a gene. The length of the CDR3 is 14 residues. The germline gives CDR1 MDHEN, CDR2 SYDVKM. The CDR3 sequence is CASSGIRDRALSFF. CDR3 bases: TGTGCCAGCAGTGGGATCCGGGACAGGGCGTTGTCTTTCTTT.

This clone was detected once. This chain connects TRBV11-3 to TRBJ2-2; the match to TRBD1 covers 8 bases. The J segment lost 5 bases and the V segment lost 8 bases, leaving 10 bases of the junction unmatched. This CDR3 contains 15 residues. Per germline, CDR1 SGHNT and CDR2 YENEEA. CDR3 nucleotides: TGTGCCAGCGCCAGGGGGCAGGGTAGTACCGGGGAGCTGTTTTTT. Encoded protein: CASARGQGSTGELFF. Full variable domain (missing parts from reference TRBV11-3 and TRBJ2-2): EAGVVQSPRYKIIEKKQPVAFWCNPISGHNTLYWYLQNLGQGPELLIRYENEEAVDDSQLPKDRFSAERLKGVDSTLKIQPAELGDSAVYLCASARGQGSTGELFFGEGSRLTVL.

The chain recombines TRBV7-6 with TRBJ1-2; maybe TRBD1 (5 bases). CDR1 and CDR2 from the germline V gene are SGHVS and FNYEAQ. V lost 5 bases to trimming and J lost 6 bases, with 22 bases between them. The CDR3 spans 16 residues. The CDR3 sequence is CASSPSPGGVAHGYTF. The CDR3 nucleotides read TGTGCCAGCAGCCCAAGCCCGGGAGGGGTTGCACATGGCTACACCTTC.

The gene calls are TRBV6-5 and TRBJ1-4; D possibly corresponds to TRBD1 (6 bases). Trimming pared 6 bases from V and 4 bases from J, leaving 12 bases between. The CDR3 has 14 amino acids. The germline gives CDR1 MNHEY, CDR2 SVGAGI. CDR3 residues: CASRPTGGNEKLFF. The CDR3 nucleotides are TGTGCCAGCAGACCGACAGGAGGTAATGAAAAACTGTTTTTT.

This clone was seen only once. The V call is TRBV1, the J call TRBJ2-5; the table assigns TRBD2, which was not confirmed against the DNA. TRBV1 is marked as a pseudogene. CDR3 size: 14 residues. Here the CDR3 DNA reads TGCACCAGTATTAGACTAGCGGGAGGGGAGACCCAGTACTTC. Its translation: CTSIRLAGGETQYF.

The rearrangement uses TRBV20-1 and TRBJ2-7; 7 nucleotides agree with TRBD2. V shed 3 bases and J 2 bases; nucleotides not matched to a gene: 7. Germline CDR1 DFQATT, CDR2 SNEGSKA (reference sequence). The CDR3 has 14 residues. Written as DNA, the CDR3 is TGCAGTGCTAGTCCCAGCGGGATACCCTACGAGCAGTACTTC. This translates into CSASPSGIPYEQYF.

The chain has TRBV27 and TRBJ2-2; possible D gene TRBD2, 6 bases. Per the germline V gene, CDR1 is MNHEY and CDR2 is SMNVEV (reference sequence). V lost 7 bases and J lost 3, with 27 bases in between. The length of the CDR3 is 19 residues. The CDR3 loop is CASTNVRELRDPDTGELFF. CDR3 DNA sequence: TGTGCCAGCACCAACGTCCGGGAGCTTCGAGACCCCGACACCGGGGAGCTGTTTTTT.

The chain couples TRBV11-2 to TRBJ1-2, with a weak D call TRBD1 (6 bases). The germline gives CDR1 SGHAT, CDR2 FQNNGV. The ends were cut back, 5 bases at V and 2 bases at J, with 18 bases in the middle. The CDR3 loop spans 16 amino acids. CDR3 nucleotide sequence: TGTGCCAGCAGCCCCGGGACATCGAACGCAAACTATGGCTACACCTTC. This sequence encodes CASSPGTSNANYGYTF. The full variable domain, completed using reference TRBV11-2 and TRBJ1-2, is EAGVAQSPRYKIIEKRQSVAFWCNPISGHATLYWYQQILGQGPKLLIQFQNNGVVDDSQLPKDRFSAERLKGVDSTLKIQPAKLEDSAVYLCASSPGTSNANYGYTFGSGTRLTVV.

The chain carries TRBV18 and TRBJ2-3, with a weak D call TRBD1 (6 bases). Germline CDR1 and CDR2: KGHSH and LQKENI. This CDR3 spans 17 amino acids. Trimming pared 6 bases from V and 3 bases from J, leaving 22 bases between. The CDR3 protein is CASSSALQGSSTDTQYF. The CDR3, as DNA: TGTGCCAGCTCCTCAGCCTTACAGGGATCATCGACAGATACGCAGTATTTT.

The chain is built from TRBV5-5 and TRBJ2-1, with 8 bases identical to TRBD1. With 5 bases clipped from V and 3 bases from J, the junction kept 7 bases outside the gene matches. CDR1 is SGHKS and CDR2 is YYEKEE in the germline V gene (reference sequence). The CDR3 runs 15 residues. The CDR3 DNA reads TGTGCCAGCAGGAGGACAGGGCCGAACTACAATGAGCAGTTCTTC. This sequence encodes CASRRTGPNYNEQFF.

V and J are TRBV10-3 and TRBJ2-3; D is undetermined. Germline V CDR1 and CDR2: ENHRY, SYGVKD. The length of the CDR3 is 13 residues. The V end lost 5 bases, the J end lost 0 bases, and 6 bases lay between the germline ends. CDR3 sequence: CAISITSTDTQYF. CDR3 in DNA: TGTGCCATCAGTATTACTAGCACAGATACGCAGTATTTT.

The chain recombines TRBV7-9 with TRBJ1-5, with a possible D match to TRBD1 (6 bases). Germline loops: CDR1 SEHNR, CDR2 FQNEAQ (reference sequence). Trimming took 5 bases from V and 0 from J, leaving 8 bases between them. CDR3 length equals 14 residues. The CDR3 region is CASSRTDSNQPQHF. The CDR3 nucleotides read TGTGCCAGCAGCCGGACAGATAGCAATCAGCCCCAGCATTTT.

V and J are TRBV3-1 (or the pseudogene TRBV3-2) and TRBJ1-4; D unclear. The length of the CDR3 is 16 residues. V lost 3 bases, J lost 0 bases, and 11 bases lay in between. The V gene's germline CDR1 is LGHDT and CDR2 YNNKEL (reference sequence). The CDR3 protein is CASSQGVLTTNEKLFF. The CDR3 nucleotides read TGTGCCAGCAGCCAGGGAGTTTTGACAACTAATGAAAAACTGTTTTTT.

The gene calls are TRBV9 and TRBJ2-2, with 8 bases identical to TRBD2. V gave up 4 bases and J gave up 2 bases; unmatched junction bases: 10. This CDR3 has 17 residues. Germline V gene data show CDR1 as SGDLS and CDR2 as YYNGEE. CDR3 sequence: CASSPAGAVRNTGELFF. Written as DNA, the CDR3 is TGTGCCAGCAGCCCAGCGGGGGCGGTTCGAAACACCGGGGAGCTGTTTTTT.

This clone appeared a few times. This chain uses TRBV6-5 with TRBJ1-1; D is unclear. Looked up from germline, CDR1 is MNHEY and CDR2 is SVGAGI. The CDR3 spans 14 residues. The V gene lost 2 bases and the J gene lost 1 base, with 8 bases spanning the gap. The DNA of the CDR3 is TGTGCCAGCAGTTACGATCGGGAGAACACTGAAGCTTTCTTT. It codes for CASSYDRENTEAFF.

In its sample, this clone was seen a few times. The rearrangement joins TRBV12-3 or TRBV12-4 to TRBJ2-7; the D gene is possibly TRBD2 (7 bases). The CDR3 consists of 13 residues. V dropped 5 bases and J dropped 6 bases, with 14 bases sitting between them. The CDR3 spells CASSGRGGGEQYV. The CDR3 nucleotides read TGTGCCAGCAGTGGGCGGGGAGGGGGCGAGCAGTACGTC.

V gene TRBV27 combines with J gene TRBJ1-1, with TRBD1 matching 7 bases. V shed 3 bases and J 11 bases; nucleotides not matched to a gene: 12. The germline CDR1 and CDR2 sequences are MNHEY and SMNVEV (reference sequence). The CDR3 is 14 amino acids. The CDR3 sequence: CASSFGTEGFDAFF. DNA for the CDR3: TGTGCCAGCAGTTTTGGGACAGAGGGGTTTGACGCTTTCTTT.

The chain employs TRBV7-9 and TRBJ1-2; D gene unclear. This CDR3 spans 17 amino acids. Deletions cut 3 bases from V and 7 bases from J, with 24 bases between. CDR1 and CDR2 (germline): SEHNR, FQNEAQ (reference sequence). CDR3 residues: CASSLPPPQEGGLGYTF. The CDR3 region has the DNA TGTGCCAGCAGCTTGCCCCCCCCTCAGGAGGGAGGACTTGGCTACACCTTC.

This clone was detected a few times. The chain's CDR3 is CASSTVEAGEQYF. The DNA for the CDR3 is TGTGCCAGCAGTACCGTGGAGGCCGGCGAGCAGTACTTC. V is TRBV27 and J is TRBJ2-7, with a tentative D call TRBD2 (5 bases). The CDR3 extends over 13 amino acids. CDR1 is MNHEY, CDR2 SMNVEV, per germline (reference sequence). Trimming pared 5 bases from V and 6 bases from J, leaving 14 bases between.

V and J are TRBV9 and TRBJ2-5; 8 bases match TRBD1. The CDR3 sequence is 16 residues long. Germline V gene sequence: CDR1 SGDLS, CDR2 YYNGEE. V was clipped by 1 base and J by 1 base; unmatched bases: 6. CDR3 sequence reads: CASSVSQGASQETQYF. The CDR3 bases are TGTGCCAGCAGCGTATCTCAGGGGGCCTCCCAAGAGACCCAGTACTTC.